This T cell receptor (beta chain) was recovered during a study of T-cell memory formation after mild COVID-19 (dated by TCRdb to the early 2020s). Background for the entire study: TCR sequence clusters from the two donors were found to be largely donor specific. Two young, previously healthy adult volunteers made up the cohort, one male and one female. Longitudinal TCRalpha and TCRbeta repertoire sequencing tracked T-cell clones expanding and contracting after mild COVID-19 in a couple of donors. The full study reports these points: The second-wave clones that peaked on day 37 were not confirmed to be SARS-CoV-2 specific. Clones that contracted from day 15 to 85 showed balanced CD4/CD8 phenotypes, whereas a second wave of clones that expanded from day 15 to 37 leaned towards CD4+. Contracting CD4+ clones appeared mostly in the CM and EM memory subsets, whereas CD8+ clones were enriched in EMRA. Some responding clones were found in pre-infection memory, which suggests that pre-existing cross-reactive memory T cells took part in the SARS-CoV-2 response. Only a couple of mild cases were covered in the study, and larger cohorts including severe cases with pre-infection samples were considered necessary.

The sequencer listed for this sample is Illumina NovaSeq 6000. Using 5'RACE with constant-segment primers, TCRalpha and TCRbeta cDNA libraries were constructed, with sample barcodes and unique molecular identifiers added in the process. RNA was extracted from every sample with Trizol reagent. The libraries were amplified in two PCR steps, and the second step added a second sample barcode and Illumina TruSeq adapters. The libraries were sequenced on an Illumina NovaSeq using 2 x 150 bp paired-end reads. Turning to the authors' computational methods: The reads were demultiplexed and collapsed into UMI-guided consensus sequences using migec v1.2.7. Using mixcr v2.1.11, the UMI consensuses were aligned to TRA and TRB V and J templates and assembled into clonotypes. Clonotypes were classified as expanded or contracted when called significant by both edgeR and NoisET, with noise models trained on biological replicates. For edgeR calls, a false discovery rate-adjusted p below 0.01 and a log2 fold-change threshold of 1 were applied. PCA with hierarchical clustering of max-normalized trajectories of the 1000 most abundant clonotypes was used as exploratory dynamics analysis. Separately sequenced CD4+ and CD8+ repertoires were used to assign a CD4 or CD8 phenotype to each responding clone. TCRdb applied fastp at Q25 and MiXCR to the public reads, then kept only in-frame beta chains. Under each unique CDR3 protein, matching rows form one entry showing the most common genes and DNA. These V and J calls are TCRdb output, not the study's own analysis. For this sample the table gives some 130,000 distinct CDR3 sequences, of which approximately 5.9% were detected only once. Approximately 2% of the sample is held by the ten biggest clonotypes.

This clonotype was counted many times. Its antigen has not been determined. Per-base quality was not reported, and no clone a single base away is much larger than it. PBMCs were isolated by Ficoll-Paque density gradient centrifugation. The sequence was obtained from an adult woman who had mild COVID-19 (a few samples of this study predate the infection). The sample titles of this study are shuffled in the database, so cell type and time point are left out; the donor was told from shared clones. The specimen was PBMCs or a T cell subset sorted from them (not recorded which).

The DNA is as follows: TGTGCCAGCAGTTTATTTGGCCCCCCCGGGGATAATTCACCCCTCCACTTT. Translated, this is CASSLFGPPGDNSPLHF. The chain links TRBV12-3 or TRBV12-4 with TRBJ1-6, with the D gene not confidently named. The CDR3 sequence holds 17 residues, the cysteine and phenylalanine included. The only DNA kept is the CDR3, 51 bases in frame from the first base. V is clipped by 2 bases and J by 5 bases, and the sequence between their germline boundaries is 16 bases long.